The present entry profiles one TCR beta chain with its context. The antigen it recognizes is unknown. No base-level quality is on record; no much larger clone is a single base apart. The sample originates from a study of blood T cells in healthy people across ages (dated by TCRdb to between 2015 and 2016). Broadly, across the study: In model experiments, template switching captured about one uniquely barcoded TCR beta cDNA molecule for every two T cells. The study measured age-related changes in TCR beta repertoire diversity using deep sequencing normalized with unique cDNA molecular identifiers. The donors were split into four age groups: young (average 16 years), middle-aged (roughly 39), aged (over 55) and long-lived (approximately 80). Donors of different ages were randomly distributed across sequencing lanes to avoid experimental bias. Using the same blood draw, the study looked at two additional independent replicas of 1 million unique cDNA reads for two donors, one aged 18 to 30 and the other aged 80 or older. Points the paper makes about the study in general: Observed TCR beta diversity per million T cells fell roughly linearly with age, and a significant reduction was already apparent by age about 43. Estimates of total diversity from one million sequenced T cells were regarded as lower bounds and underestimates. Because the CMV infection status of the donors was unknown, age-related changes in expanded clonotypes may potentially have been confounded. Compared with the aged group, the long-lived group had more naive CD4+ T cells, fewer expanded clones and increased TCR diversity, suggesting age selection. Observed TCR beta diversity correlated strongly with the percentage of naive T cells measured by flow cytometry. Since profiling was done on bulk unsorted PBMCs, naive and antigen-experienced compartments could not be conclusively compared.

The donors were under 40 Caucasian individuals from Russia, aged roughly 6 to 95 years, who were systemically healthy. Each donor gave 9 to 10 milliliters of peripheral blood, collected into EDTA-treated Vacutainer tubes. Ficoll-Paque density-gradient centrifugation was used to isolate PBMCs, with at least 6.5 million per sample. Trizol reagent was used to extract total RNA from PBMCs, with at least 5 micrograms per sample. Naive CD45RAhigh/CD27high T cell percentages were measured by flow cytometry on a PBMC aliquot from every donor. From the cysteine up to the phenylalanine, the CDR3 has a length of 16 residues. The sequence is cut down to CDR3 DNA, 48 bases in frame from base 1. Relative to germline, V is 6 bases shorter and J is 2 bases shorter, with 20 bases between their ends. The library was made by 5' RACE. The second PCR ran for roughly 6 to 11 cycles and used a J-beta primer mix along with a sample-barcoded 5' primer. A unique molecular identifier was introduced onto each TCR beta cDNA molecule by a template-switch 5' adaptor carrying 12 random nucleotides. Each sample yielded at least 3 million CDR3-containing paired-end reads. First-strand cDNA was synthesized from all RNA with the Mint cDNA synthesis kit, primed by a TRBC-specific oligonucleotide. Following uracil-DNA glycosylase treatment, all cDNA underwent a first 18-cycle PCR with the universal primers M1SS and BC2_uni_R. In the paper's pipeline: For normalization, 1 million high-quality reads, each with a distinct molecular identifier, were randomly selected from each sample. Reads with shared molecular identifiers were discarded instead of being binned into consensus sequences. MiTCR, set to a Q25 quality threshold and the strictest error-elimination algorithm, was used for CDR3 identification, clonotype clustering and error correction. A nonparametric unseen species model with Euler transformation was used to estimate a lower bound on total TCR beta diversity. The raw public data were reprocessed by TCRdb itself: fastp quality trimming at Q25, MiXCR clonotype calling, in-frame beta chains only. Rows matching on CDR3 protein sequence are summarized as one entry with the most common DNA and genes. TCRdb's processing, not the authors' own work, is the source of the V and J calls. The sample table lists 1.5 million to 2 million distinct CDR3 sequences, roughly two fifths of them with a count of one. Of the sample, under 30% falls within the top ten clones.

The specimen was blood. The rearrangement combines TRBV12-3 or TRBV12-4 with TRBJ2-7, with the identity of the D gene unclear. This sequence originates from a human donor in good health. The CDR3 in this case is CASSHRSTSLPYEQYF. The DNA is TGTGCCAGCAGCCATCGATCGACGTCCCTGCCCTACGAGCAGTACTTC.